This T cell receptor beta chain was retrieved from a study of blood T cell repertoires in COVID-19. This CDR3 spans 14 amino acids. V lost 5 bases and J 4 bases, leaving 14 bases between the germline ends. From germline, CDR1 is MNHEY and CDR2 SMNVEV (reference sequence). Authors' methods: Amplified reference gene primers provided the basis for estimating nucleated cell counts. This table comes from immunoSEQ multiplex PCR, and its TCRdb copy is limited to in-frame clones, with some not included. That table furnishes V, J and clone size, whereas the DNA furnished D and trimming. The sample yields almost 400,000 clones, around 87% seen once.

Source material: peripheral blood. The chain joins TRBV27 to TRBJ1-2; D is ambiguous. The clonotype comes from a woman in her sixties or seventies with COVID-19, enrolled during active disease. The CDR3 region is CASSTGGWAYGYTF. The CDR3 DNA is TGTGCCAGCAGTACCGGCGGGTGGGCCTATGGCTACACCTTC.